This T cell receptor (beta chain) was identified in a study of blood T cell repertoires in COVID-19. Across the study: The samples span acute and convalescent COVID-19 from the United States, Italy and Spain. PBMCs, B-cell-depleted T cells, or T cells provided the cDNA or gDNA that made up the material.

This clone was picked up one time. V gave up 6 bases and J gave up 2 bases; unmatched junction bases: 9. The CDR3 consists of 15 residues. Germline V gene data show CDR1 as LNHDA and CDR2 as SQIVND (reference sequence). Source study methods: Counts of nucleated cells, estimated from reference gene primer amplification, were obtained. TCRdb's copy holds only in-frame clones and misses some; the assay was immunoSEQ multiplex PCR. V and J calls and clone size are those listed in that table; D and trimming were worked out from the DNA. The sample carries approximately 59,000 clones, about 84% recorded once.

The sequence came from a man between 35 and 55 years old with active COVID-19. The sequenced sample was peripheral blood. V usage is TRBV19 and J usage is TRBJ2-7; 8 positions match TRBD1. The CDR3 region is CASRNRDRLPYEQYF. For the CDR3, the DNA is TGTGCCAGTAGGAACAGGGACAGGCTCCCCTACGAGCAGTACTTC.